Listed below are T cell receptor beta chains from one sample, sequenced in a study of T cell responses to AZD1222 COVID-19 vaccine. Sequencing used immunoSEQ multiplex PCR; TCRdb keeps in-frame clones, though not all of them. The table has about 140,000 clones, roughly 90% seen once. The sample here was peripheral blood, taken on day 0 of AZD1222 vaccination. The receptor source for this set is an adult in good health. CDR3s include the opening cysteine and the closing phenylalanine or tryptophan. The order of the fields is CDR3 protein, CDR3 DNA, V gene, clone size, J gene, D gene. A D gene is named only where the DNA matches it firmly. Not every row has a clone size; where given, it reads once, few, many or a size class.

CASSPRGWGNGYTF,TGTGCCAGCAGCCCACGGGGGTGGGGAAATGGCTACACCTTC,TRBV7-2,-,TRBJ1-2,-
CASSSPAKRDEANYGYTF,TGTGCCAGCAGCTCCCCGGCTAAACGGGACGAAGCTAACTATGGCTACACCTTC,TRBV7-9,-,TRBJ1-2,-
CASTRSGRSYEQYF,TGTGCCAGCACCCGTAGCGGACGTTCCTACGAGCAGTACTTC,TRBV3-1/TRBV3-2,medium-sized,TRBJ2-7,-
CASSLRQSSTEAFF,TGCGCCAGCAGCCTCAGACAGAGCAGCACTGAAGCTTTCTTT,TRBV5-1,-,TRBJ1-1,-
CASSLDGPRTTGELFF,TGCGCCAGCAGCTTGGACGGCCCTAGAACCACCGGGGAGCTGTTTTTT,TRBV5-1,-,TRBJ2-2,-
CASGLRGDTEAFF,TGTGCCAGCGGCCTCCGGGGGGACACTGAAGCTTTCTTT,TRBV27,-,TRBJ1-1,-
CASSETPTGGAGIQYF,TGTGCCAGCAGTGAAACTCCCACAGGGGGCGCCGGCATTCAGTACTTC,TRBV2,-,TRBJ2-4,TRBD1
CASSVVGGPSETQYF,TGTGCCAGCAGCGTAGTGGGTGGACCTTCAGAGACCCAGTACTTC,TRBV9,-,TRBJ2-5,-
CASSFSRGPSYEQYF,TGTGCCAGCAGCTTTTCTCGCGGACCCTCCTACGAGCAGTACTTC,TRBV5-4,-,TRBJ2-7,-
CASSYSIGQGNQPQHF,TGTGCCAGCAGTTACTCGATTGGACAGGGAAATCAGCCCCAGCATTTT,TRBV6-5,-,TRBJ1-5,TRBD1
CASSSQTATNEKLFF,TGTGCCAGCAGTTCGCAGACGGCAACTAATGAAAAACTGTTTTTT,TRBV5-4,-,TRBJ1-4,-
CASSTRGGTGELFF,TGTGCCAGCAGCACCAGGGGGGGGACCGGGGAGCTGTTTTTT,TRBV5-6,-,TRBJ2-2,-
CASSPGTGQGANVLTF,TGTGCCAGCAGCCCCGGGACAGGGCAAGGGGCCAACGTCCTGACTTTC,TRBV9,-,TRBJ2-6,TRBD1
CASRLDGERNGYTF,TGTGCCAGCAGGTTGGACGGCGAACGAAATGGCTACACCTTC,TRBV7-9,-,TRBJ1-2,-
CASSLALWEGLDTQYF,TGTGCCAGCAGTCTCGCCTTGTGGGAGGGCCTAGATACGCAGTATTTT,TRBV28,few,TRBJ2-3,TRBD2
CASRYNEQFF,TGTGCCAGCAGATACAATGAGCAGTTCTTC,TRBV6-5,-,TRBJ2-1,-
CASSPGRNNYGYTF,TGTGCCAGCTCACCAGGGCGGAACAACTATGGCTACACCTTC,TRBV18,-,TRBJ1-2,-
CASSIGGTYEQYF,TGTGCCAGTAGTATTGGCGGGACCTACGAGCAGTACTTC,TRBV19,-,TRBJ2-7,-
CASRGQDTGELFF,TGTGCCAGCAGGGGACAGGACACCGGGGAGCTGTTTTTT,TRBV6-5,-,TRBJ2-2,TRBD1
CASGFRESNYGYTF,TGTGCCAGCGGTTTCAGGGAGAGTAACTATGGCTACACCTTC,TRBV25-1,-,TRBJ1-2,-
CASSLDGALAKNIQYF,TGTGCCAGCAGCCTAGACGGGGCGCTCGCCAAAAACATTCAGTACTTC,TRBV9,few,TRBJ2-4,-
CASSPLRGGASPLHF,TGTGCCAGCAGCCCTCTAAGGGGAGGAGCCTCACCCCTCCACTTT,TRBV6-2/TRBV6-3,-,TRBJ1-6,-
CASSYYLPSAGTEAFF,TGTGCCAGCAGTTACTATCTCCCCTCGGCGGGTACTGAAGCTTTCTTT,TRBV6-6,-,TRBJ1-1,-
CASSLGDSGNTIYF,TGTGCCAGCAGCTTGGGTGACTCTGGAAACACCATATATTTT,TRBV5-5,-,TRBJ1-3,-
CASSPSGRYNEKLFF,TGTGCCAGCAGTCCGTCCGGACGGTATAATGAAAAACTGTTTTTT,TRBV27,-,TRBJ1-4,-
CASSTEAGYEQFF,TGCGCCAGCAGCACTGAGGCTGGCTATGAGCAGTTCTTC,TRBV5-1,-,TRBJ2-1,-
CASSPGIWETQYF,TGTGCCAGCAGCCCGGGGATTTGGGAGACCCAGTACTTC,TRBV13,-,TRBJ2-5,-
CASSGRGYGYTF,TGTGCCAGCAGCGGCAGGGGCTATGGCTACACCTTC,TRBV13,-,TRBJ1-2,-
CASSLREIGELFF,TGTGCCAGCAGCCTGCGGGAAATCGGGGAGCTGTTTTTT,TRBV5-5,-,TRBJ2-2,-
CASSQNRGGTEAFF,TGTGCCAGCTCGCAAAACAGGGGGGGCACTGAAGCTTTCTTT,TRBV18,-,TRBJ1-1,TRBD1
CASSSQGPANTGELFF,TGTGCCAGCAGTTCTCAAGGGCCCGCGAACACCGGGGAGCTGTTTTTT,TRBV6-2/TRBV6-3,-,TRBJ2-2,-
CASSTQGLGTEAFF,TGTGCCAGCAGCACACAGGGCCTGGGCACTGAAGCTTTCTTT,TRBV6-6,-,TRBJ1-1,-
CASSRQASTDTQYF,TGTGCCAGCAGCCGACAGGCATCCACAGATACGCAGTATTTT,TRBV3-1/TRBV3-2,-,TRBJ2-3,-
CASSPQGGQPQHF,TGTGCCAGCAGTCCTCAGGGGGGACAGCCCCAGCATTTT,TRBV6-5,-,TRBJ1-5,TRBD1
CASSRGLEKLFF,TGTGCCAGCAGCAGGGGGCTTGAAAAACTGTTTTTT,TRBV28,-,TRBJ1-4,TRBD1
CASSLASRADTQYF,TGTGCCAGCAGCTTAGCTTCTAGGGCAGATACGCAGTATTTT,TRBV11-2,-,TRBJ2-3,-
CASSRTADRASTEAFF,TGCGCCAGCAGTCGCACGGCGGACAGGGCAAGCACTGAAGCTTTCTTT,TRBV5-1,-,TRBJ1-1,TRBD1
CASSQGTGLTYEQYF,TGCGCCAGCAGCCAAGGAACAGGGCTGACCTACGAGCAGTACTTC,TRBV4-3,-,TRBJ2-7,-
CASRKVGIDQPQHF,TGTGCCAGCAGGAAGGTAGGGATTGATCAGCCCCAGCATTTT,TRBV6-5,-,TRBJ1-5,-
CASSGLPGNTIYF,TGTGCCAGCAGCGGGCTCCCTGGAAACACCATATATTTT,TRBV28,few,TRBJ1-3,-
CASSHNFDRIWAEAFF,TGCGCCAGCAGTCACAATTTCGACAGGATATGGGCTGAAGCTTTCTTT,TRBV23-1,-,TRBJ1-1,-
CASSALGRENSPLHF,TGTGCCAGCAGCGCCCTGGGCAGGGAGAATTCACCCCTCCACTTT,TRBV9,-,TRBJ1-6,-
CASSGARRPGTGTEAFF,TGCGCCAGCAGTGGCGCCAGGAGGCCGGGGACAGGAACTGAAGCTTTCTTT,TRBV10-2,-,TRBJ1-1,TRBD1
CASSHTENTEAFF,TGTGCCAGCAGCCATACAGAGAACACTGAAGCTTTCTTT,TRBV6-4,once,TRBJ1-1,-
CATTLVSGLGTEAFF,TGTGCCACCACCCTAGTTTCGGGGCTCGGGACTGAAGCTTTCTTT,TRBV15,once,TRBJ1-1,-
CAIRTGQGYNEQFF,TGTGCCATCAGGACGGGACAGGGGTACAATGAGCAGTTCTTC,TRBV10-3,-,TRBJ2-1,TRBD1
CASSQDWGQPQHF,TGTGCCAGCAGCCAAGATTGGGGGCAGCCCCAGCATTTT,TRBV4-2,-,TRBJ1-5,-
CASSEAGLAVYEQYF,TGTGCCAGCAGTGAAGCGGGTCTAGCGGTCTACGAGCAGTACTTC,TRBV6-1,-,TRBJ2-7,TRBD2
CASYDRGDSPLHF,TGTGCCAGTTACGACAGGGGTGATTCACCCCTCCACTTT,TRBV6-5,-,TRBJ1-6,TRBD1
CASSPGARAGLREQYF,TGCGCCAGCAGCCCTGGGGCCAGGGCTGGGTTGCGGGAGCAGTACTTC,TRBV5-1,-,TRBJ2-7,-
CASSLGEIRLTGTEAFF,TGTGCCAGCAGCTTAGGAGAGATAAGGCTCACGGGGACTGAAGCTTTCTTT,TRBV5-6,once,TRBJ1-1,-
CSVLTSGKDNEQFF,TGCAGCGTTCTGACTAGCGGTAAAGACAATGAGCAGTTCTTC,TRBV29-1,-,TRBJ2-1,TRBD2